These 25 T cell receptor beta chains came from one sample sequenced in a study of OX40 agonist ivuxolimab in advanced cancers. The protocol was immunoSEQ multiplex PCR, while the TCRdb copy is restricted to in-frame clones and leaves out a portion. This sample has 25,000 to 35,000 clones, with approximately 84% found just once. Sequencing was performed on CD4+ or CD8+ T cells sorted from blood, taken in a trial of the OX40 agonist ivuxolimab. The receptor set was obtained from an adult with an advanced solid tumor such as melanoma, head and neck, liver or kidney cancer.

CDR3 sequence (DNA): TGCGCCAGCAGTGAGTCGAGAAGTGAGCAGTTCTTC. Translated: CASSESRSEQFF. The chain links TRBV10-1 to TRBJ2-1; D is ambiguous. This CDR3 comprises 12 residues. Germline CDR1 WNHNN, CDR2 SYGVQD (reference sequence). V was shortened by 0 bases and J by 9 bases, with 6 bases between the two germline ends.

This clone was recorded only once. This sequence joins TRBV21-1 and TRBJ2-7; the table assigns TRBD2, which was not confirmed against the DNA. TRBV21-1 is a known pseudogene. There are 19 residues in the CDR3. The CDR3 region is CASSKSMECEREISYEQYF. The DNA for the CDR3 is TGTGCCAGCAGCAAAAGTATGGAGTGCGAGCGGGAGATATCCTACGAGCAGTACTTC.

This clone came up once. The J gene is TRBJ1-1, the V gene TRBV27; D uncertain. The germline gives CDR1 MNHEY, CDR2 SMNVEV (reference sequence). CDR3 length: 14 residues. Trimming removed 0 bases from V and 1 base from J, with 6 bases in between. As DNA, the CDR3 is TGTGCCAGCAGTTTATCTCCGGGGAACACTGAAGCTTTCTTT. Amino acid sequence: CASSLSPGNTEAFF.

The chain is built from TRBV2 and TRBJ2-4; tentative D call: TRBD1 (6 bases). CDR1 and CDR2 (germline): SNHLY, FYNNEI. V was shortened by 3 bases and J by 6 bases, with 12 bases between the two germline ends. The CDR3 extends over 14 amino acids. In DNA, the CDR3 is TGTGCCAGCAGTGAGACAGGAGGAGGAAACATTCAGTACTTC. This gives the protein CASSETGGGNIQYF.

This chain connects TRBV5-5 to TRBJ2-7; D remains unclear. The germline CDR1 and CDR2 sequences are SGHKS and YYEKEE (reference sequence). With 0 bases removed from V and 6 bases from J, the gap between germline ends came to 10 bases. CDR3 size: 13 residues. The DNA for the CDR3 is TGTGCCAGCAGCTTGGGTGTTTCCGGCGAGCAGTACTTC. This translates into CASSLGVSGEQYF.

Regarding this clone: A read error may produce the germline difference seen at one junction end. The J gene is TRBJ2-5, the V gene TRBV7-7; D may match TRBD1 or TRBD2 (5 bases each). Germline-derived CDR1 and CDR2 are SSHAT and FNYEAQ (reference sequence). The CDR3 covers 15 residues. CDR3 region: CASSLTPGRQETQYF. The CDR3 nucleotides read TGTGCTAGCAGCTTAACCCCGGGACGGCAAGAGACCCAGTACTTC.

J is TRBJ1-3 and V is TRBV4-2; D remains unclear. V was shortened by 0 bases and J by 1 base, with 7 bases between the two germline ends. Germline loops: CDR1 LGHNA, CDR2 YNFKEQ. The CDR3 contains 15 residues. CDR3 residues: CASSQESTSGNTIYF. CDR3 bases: TGTGCCAGCAGCCAAGAATCGACTTCTGGAAACACCATATATTTT.

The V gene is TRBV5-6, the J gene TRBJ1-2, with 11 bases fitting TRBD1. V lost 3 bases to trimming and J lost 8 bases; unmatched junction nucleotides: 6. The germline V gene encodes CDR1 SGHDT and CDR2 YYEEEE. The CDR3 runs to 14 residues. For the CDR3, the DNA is TGTGCCAGCAGCTGGGGGACAGGGGGAGGAGGCTACACCTTC. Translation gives CASSWGTGGGGYTF. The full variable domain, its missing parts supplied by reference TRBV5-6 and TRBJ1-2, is DAGVTQSPTHLIKTRGQQVTLRCSPKSGHDTVSWYQQALGQGPQFIFQYYEEEERQRGNFPDRFSGHQFPNYSSELNVNALLLGDSALYLCASSWGTGGGGYTFGSGTRLTVV.

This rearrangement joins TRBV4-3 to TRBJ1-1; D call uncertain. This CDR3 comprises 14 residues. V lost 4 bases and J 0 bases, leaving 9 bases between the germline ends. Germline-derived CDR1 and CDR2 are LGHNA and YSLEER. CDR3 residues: CASSPLGLNTEAFF. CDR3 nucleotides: TGCGCCAGCAGCCCCCTTGGGTTGAACACTGAAGCTTTCTTT.

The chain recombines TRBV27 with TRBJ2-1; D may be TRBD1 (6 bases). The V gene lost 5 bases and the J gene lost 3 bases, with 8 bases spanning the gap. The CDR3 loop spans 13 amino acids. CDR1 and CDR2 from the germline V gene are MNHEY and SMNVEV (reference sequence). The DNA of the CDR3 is TGTGCCAGCAGTCCGGACAGCTACAATGAGCAGTTCTTC. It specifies CASSPDSYNEQFF.

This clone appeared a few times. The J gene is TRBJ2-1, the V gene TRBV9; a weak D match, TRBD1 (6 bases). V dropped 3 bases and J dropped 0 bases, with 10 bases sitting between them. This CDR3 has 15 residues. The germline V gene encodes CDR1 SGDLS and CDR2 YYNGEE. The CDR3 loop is CASSAADSSYNEQFF. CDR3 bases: TGTGCCAGCAGCGCCGCGGACAGCTCCTACAATGAGCAGTTCTTC.

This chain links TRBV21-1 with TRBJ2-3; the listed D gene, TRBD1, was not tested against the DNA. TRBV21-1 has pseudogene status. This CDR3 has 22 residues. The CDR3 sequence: CASSKDQGRGSVGHGLTDTQYF. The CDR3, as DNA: TGTGCCAGCAGCAAAGATCAGGGCCGCGGTTCCGTCGGCCATGGCCTTACAGATACGCAGTATTTT.

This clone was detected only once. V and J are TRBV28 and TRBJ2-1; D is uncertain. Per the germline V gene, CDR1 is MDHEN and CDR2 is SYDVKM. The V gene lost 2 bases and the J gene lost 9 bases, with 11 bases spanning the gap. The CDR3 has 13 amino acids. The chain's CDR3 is CASSLGGNSEQFF. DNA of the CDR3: TGTGCCAGCAGTTTAGGTGGGAACAGTGAGCAGTTCTTC.

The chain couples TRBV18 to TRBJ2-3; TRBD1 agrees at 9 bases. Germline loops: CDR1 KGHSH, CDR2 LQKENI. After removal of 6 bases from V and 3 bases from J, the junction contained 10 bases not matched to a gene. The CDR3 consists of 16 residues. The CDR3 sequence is CASSNSDRGRTDTQYF. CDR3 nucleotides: TGTGCCAGCTCCAATTCGGACAGGGGAAGGACAGATACGCAGTATTTT. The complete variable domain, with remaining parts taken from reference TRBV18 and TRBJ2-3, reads NAGVMQNPRHLVRRRGQEARLRCSPMKGHSHVYWYRQLPEEGLKFMVYLQKENIIDESGMPKERFSAEFPKEGPSILRIQQVVRGDSAAYFCASSNSDRGRTDTQYFGPGTRLTVL.

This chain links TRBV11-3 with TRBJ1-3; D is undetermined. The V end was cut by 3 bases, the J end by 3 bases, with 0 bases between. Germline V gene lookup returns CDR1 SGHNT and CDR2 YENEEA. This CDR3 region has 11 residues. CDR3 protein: CASSFGNTIYF. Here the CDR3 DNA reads TGTGCCAGCAGCTTTGGAAACACCATATATTTT.

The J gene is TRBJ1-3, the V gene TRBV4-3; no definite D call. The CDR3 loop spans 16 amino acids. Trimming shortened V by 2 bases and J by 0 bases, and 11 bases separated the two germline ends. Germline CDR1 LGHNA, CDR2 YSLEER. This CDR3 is CASSQSMESSGNTIYF. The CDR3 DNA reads TGCGCCAGCAGCCAATCGATGGAGAGCTCTGGAAACACCATATATTTT.

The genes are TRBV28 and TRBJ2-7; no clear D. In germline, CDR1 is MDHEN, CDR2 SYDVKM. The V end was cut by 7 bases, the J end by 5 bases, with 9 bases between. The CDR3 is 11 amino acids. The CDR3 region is CASTSSDEQYF. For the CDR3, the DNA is TGTGCCAGCACCTCCAGCGACGAGCAGTACTTC. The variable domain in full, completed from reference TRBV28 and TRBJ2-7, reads DVKVTQSSRYLVKRTGEKVFLECVQDMDHENMFWYRQDPGLGLRLIYFSYDVKMKEKGDIPEGYSVSREKKERFSLILESASTNQTSMYLCASTSSDEQYFGPGTRLTVT.

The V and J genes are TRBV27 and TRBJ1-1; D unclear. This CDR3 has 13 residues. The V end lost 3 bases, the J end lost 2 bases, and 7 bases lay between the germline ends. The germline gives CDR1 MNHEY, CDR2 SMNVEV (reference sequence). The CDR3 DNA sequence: TGTGCCAGCAGTTTTTTCAGTAACACTGAAGCTTTCTTT. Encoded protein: CASSFFSNTEAFF.

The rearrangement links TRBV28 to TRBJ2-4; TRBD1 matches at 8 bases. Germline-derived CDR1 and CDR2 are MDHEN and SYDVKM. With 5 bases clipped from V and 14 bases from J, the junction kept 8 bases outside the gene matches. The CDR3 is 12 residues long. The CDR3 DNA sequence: TGTGCCAGCAGTCCGGACAGGGTGAAGGAGTACTTC. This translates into CASSPDRVKEYF.

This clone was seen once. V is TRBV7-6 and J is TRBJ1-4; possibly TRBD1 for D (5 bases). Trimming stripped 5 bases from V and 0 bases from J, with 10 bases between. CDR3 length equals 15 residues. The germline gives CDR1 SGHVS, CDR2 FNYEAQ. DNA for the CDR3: TGTGCCAGCAGCGCACAGGAGGCAACTAATGAAAAACTGTTTTTT. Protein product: CASSAQEATNEKLFF.

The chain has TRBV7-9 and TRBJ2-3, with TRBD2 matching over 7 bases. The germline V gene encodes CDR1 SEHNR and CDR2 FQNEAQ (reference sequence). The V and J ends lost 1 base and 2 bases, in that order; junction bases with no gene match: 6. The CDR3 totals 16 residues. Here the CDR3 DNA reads TGTGCCAGCAGCTTAGTGGGACTATCACCCACAGATACGCAGTATTTT. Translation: CASSLVGLSPTDTQYF.

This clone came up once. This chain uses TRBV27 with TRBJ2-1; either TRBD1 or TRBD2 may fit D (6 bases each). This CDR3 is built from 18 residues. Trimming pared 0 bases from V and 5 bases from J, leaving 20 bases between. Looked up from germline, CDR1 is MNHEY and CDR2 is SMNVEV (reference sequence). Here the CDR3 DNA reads TGTGCCAGCAGTTTATCGTCCGGGGCCGGGGGCCTTGACAATGAGCAGTTCTTC. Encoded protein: CASSLSSGAGGLDNEQFF.

Written as DNA, the CDR3 is TGTGCCAGCAGTTTCGGCCCAGAGGGGTATGAGCAGTTCTTC. It translates to CASSFGPEGYEQFF. The chain links TRBV27 to TRBJ2-1, with D perhaps assigned TRBD1 or TRBD2 (5 bases each). The CDR3 runs to 14 residues. Germline CDR1 MNHEY, CDR2 SMNVEV (reference sequence). V gave up 3 bases and J gave up 8 bases, with 14 bases separating them.

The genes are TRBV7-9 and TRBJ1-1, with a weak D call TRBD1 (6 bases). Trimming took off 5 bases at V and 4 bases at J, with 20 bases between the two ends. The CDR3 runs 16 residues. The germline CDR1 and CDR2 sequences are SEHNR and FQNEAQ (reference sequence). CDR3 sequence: CASSPRTATMGTEAFF. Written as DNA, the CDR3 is TGTGCCAGCAGCCCTCGGACAGCCACTATGGGCACTGAAGCTTTCTTT.

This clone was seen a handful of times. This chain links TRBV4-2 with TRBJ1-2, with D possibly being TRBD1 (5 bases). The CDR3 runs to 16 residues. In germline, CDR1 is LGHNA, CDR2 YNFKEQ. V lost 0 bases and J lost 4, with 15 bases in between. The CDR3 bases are TGTGCCAGCAGCCAAGAGGGAACGGGGGACTTCTATGGCTACACCTTC. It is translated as CASSQEGTGDFYGYTF.